This TCR beta chain was observed in a study of blood T cell repertoires in COVID-19. Looking at the study overall: COVID-19 samples, acute and convalescent, were from the United States, Italy and Spain. PBMCs, B-cell-depleted T cells, or T cells were the source of the cDNA or gDNA that made up the material.

Per the authors' pipeline: Estimation of nucleated cell counts relied on the amplification of reference gene primers. Profiling relied on immunoSEQ multiplex PCR, and the TCRdb table lists in-frame clones only, not all of them. V and J calls and clone size are copied from that table; D and trimming were computed from the DNA. The sample has about 440,000 clones; roughly 91% are singletons. The CDR3 is 17 residues long. V trimming: 6 bases; J trimming: 9 bases; junction bases outside the gene matches: 19. From germline, CDR1 is SEHNR and CDR2 FQNEAQ (reference sequence). The clonotype originates from a woman in her thirties with acute or convalescent COVID-19. The sample comprised peripheral blood. The rearrangement uses TRBV7-9 and TRBJ2-1; 8 nucleotides match TRBD1. Here the CDR3 reads CASRTPALDRVHVEQFF. The DNA for the CDR3 is TGTGCCAGCAGAACCCCCGCCTTGGACAGGGTTCATGTTGAGCAGTTCTTC.